The 23 T cell receptor beta chains below come from one sample, sequenced in a study of neoadjuvant anti-PD-1 for oral cavity cancer (dated by TCRdb to the early 2020s). Libraries were made using the immunoSEQ multiplex PCR assay. The table comes from immuneACCESS by way of TCRdb, which keeps in-frame sequences with V and J called. Part of the clones is missing from these tables; in studies checked, under half for an unresolved V gene and the rest for unknown reasons. Within this sample are over 65,000 clones, with approximately 87% of them counted one time only. The ten largest clones take up around 2.6% of the sample. The time point label, as the study defines it: after neoadjuvant nivolumab, at surgical resection. Sequenced material: PBMCs, taken after nivolumab (anti-PD-1) treatment. These TCRs come from a person aged 40 to 85 with oral cavity squamous cell carcinoma.

The chain uses TRBV9 and TRBJ2-3; 8 nucleotides align to TRBD2. After removal of 0 bases from V and 6 bases from J, the junction contained 9 bases not matched to a gene. The V gene's germline CDR1 is SGDLS and CDR2 YYNGEE. The CDR3 spans 16 residues. The CDR3 coding sequence is TGTGCCAGCAGCGTAGCTTTAGCGGGGTCGCACGATACGCAGTATTTT. Protein: CASSVALAGSHDTQYF.

V gene TRBV18 combines with J gene TRBJ1-3; TRBD1 agrees at 8 bases. Per germline, CDR1 KGHSH and CDR2 LQKENI. The CDR3 consists of 16 residues. With 8 bases clipped from V and 2 bases from J, the junction kept 11 bases outside the gene matches. The CDR3 region has the DNA TGTGCCAGCGCCCAGGGGGCGACAGGGACTGGAAACACCATATATTTT. Its protein product is CASAQGATGTGNTIYF.

The chain recombines TRBV2 with TRBJ1-5, with a possible D match to TRBD1 (5 bases). This CDR3 region has 13 residues. Trimming removed 5 bases from V and 4 bases from J, with 9 bases in between. The germline V gene has CDR1 SNHLY and CDR2 FYNNEI. DNA of the CDR3: TGTGCCAGCAGTAACAGGAATAATCAGCCCCAGCATTTT. This encodes CASSNRNNQPQHF.

This clone was seen more than once but under ten times. The chain is built from TRBV11-2 and TRBJ2-1; D possibly corresponds to TRBD2 (5 bases). Trimming stripped 0 bases from V and 12 bases from J, with 15 bases between. Germline V gene sequence: CDR1 SGHAT, CDR2 FQNNGV. The CDR3 totals 14 residues. The CDR3 loop reads CASSLDAGHPAQFF. DNA of the CDR3: TGTGCCAGCAGCTTAGATGCGGGCCATCCGGCGCAGTTCTTC.

The chain carries TRBV7-2 and TRBJ1-4; 8 bases are shared with TRBD1. The CDR3 runs to 14 residues. The ends lost 5 bases at V and 7 bases at J; junction bases unmatched: 6. CDR1 and CDR2 from the germline V gene are SGHTA and FQGNSA. CDR3: CASSPDRVREKLFF. DNA of the CDR3: TGTGCCAGCAGCCCGGACAGGGTTCGTGAAAAACTGTTTTTT. Filled out from reference TRBV7-2 and TRBJ1-4, the complete variable domain reads GAGVSQSPSNKVTEKGKDVELRCDPISGHTALYWYRQSLGQGLEFLIYFQGNSAPDKSGLPSDRFSAERTGGSVSTLTIQRTQQEDSAVYLCASSPDRVREKLFFGSGTQLSVL.

The chain joins TRBV5-1 to TRBJ1-6; D gene uncertain. Per the germline V gene, CDR1 is SGHRS and CDR2 is YFSETQ. This CDR3 comprises 19 residues. V lost 0 bases to trimming and J lost 0 bases, with 16 bases between them. This CDR3 is CASSLVSERRSSYNSPLHF. The CDR3 DNA is TGCGCCAGCAGCTTGGTATCGGAACGACGCAGCTCCTATAATTCACCCCTCCACTTT.

This clone appeared a single time. CDR3 nucleotides: TGTGCCATCAGGGATCACCTCTATGGCTACACCTTC. Amino acids: CAIRDHLYGYTF. The V call is TRBV10-3, the J call TRBJ1-2; no firm D call. Trimming took 6 bases from V and 4 from J, leaving 9 bases between them. This CDR3 is built from 12 residues. From germline, CDR1 is ENHRY and CDR2 SYGVKD.

The V call is TRBV7-8, the J call TRBJ2-1; 13 bases map to TRBD2. Germline loops: CDR1 SGHVS, CDR2 FQNEAQ. This CDR3 region has 19 residues. The junction had 8 bases not matched to a gene; V was cut back by 2 bases and J by 1 base. CDR3 in DNA: TGTGCCAGCAGCTTAAGACGGACTAGCGGGAGTGCGTCCTACAATGAGCAGTTCTTC. Translating gives CASSLRRTSGSASYNEQFF.

This chain uses TRBV19 with TRBJ1-5; unclear D gene. The V end lost 1 base, the J end lost 1 base, and 8 bases lay between the germline ends. Germline lookup yields CDR1 LNHDA and CDR2 SQIVND (reference sequence). The length of the CDR3 is 15 residues. In nucleotides, the CDR3 is TGTGCCAGTAGTATAGGAGGTTTAAGCAATCAGCCCCAGCATTTT. Translated: CASSIGGLSNQPQHF.

This chain connects TRBV5-1 to TRBJ1-3, with D possibly matching TRBD1 (6 bases). V lost 4 bases and J lost 0, with 11 bases in between. The CDR3 has 15 amino acids. CDR1 is SGHRS, CDR2 YFSETQ, per germline. The CDR3, as DNA: TGCGCCAGCAGCGAGGGACACAACTCTGGAAACACCATATATTTT. Its translation: CASSEGHNSGNTIYF.

In this sample, this clone turned up once. V and J are TRBV29-1 and TRBJ2-7, with 14 bases aligning to TRBD2. The CDR3 consists of 14 residues. Germline values: CDR1 SQVTM, CDR2 ANQGSEA. V shed 4 bases, J shed 6 bases, and the junction held 5 bases outside the gene matches. Here the CDR3 reads CSVAGLAGAVEQYF. The CDR3 nucleotides are TGCAGCGTTGCGGGACTAGCGGGAGCAGTCGAGCAGTACTTC.

The chain couples TRBV28 to TRBJ2-7, with 10 bases fitting TRBD1. Germline V gene sequence: CDR1 MDHEN, CDR2 SYDVKM. There are 13 residues in the CDR3. The J segment lost 6 bases and the V segment lost 8 bases, leaving 7 bases of the junction unmatched. CDR3 loop: CASVRGQGREQYF. The CDR3 nucleotides are TGTGCCAGCGTCCGGGGACAGGGGCGCGAGCAGTACTTC.

A few counts support this clone. The J gene is TRBJ1-5, the V gene TRBV30, with 7 nucleotides matching TRBD1. The CDR3 contains 14 residues. The germline gives CDR1 GTSNPN, CDR2 SVGIG (reference sequence). The ends lost 1 base at V and 6 bases at J; junction bases unmatched: 6. Here the CDR3 reads CAWSGSRGGQPQHF. The CDR3 DNA reads as TGTGCCTGGAGTGGGTCCAGGGGGGGTCAGCCCCAGCATTTT.

V is TRBV5-1 and J is TRBJ2-7; 10 positions agree with TRBD2. Germline CDR1 SGHRS, CDR2 YFSETQ. The length of the CDR3 is 15 residues. The V and J ends lost 4 bases and 7 bases, in that order; junction bases with no gene match: 11. CDR3 amino acids: CASSAELAGSGEQYF. The CDR3 coding sequence is TGCGCCAGCAGCGCTGAACTAGCGGGAAGCGGGGAGCAGTACTTC.

The gene calls are TRBV20-1 and TRBJ2-1; no clear D. V was trimmed by 5 bases and J by 4 bases, leaving 6 bases between them. Germline CDR1 and CDR2: DFQATT and SNEGSKA (reference sequence). This CDR3 has 11 residues. The CDR3 loop is CSAFVYNEQFF. The CDR3 DNA follows: TGCAGTGCTTTCGTGTACAATGAGCAGTTCTTC.

This chain connects TRBV25-1 to TRBJ2-1, with D possibly being TRBD1 or TRBD2 (5 bases each). The V gene lost 1 base and the J gene lost 5 bases, with 9 bases spanning the gap. The CDR3 spans 14 residues. In germline, CDR1 is MGHDK, CDR2 SYGVNS. The CDR3 coding sequence is TGTGCCAGCAGTGAATGGGACGTGAACAATGAGCAGTTCTTC. It codes for CASSEWDVNNEQFF. Using reference TRBV25-1 and TRBJ2-1 for the parts outside the CDR3, the full variable domain is EADIYQTPRYLVIGTGKKITLECSQTMGHDKMYWYQQDPGMELHLIHYSYGVNSTEKGDLSSESTVSRIRTEHFPLTLESARPSHTSQYLCASSEWDVNNEQFFGPGTRLTVL.

In DNA, the CDR3 is TGCGCCAGCAGTGACGGCAGGGAAGTCGCTGAAGCTTTCTTT. It encodes CASSDGREVAEAFF. The rearrangement links TRBV10-2 to TRBJ1-1; TRBD1 is a possible D gene (5 bases). The CDR3 runs 14 residues. Germline lookup yields CDR1 WSHSY and CDR2 SAAADI. Trimming took off 3 bases at V and 6 bases at J, with 14 bases between the two ends.

The chain uses TRBV11-2 and TRBJ1-3; D is unresolved. The CDR3 runs 17 residues. The V end lost 1 base, the J end lost 0 bases, and 13 bases lay between the germline ends. From germline, CDR1 is SGHAT and CDR2 FQNNGV. This CDR3 is CASSLAPGRNSGNTIYF. CDR3 DNA sequence: TGTGCCAGCAGCTTAGCCCCAGGCCGAAACTCTGGAAACACCATATATTTT.

J is TRBJ2-7 and V is TRBV27; 9 bases align to TRBD1. The CDR3 consists of 15 residues. Trimming at V came to 3 bases and at J to 3 bases, leaving 6 bases not matched to a gene. Germline values: CDR1 MNHEY, CDR2 SMNVEV (reference sequence). CDR3 amino acids: CASSFPGTGIYEQYF. CDR3 in DNA: TGTGCCAGCAGTTTCCCTGGGACAGGGATCTACGAGCAGTACTTC.

The chain employs TRBV11-2 and TRBJ1-2; the D is unclear. The germline V gene encodes CDR1 SGHAT and CDR2 FQNNGV. The CDR3 has 15 amino acids. V lost 2 bases and J 5 bases, leaving 15 bases between the germline ends. CDR3 DNA: TGTGCCAGCAGCTTACAGCGTCTAGGCTGGTATGGCTACACCTTC. It yields the protein CASSLQRLGWYGYTF. The full variable domain, in which reference TRBV11-2 and TRBJ1-2 provide the parts outside the CDR3, is EAGVAQSPRYKIIEKRQSVAFWCNPISGHATLYWYQQILGQGPKLLIQFQNNGVVDDSQLPKDRFSAERLKGVDSTLKIQPAKLEDSAVYLCASSLQRLGWYGYTFGSGTRLTVV.

This chain links TRBV9 with TRBJ2-4; 8 bases align to TRBD1. Germline assignment: CDR1 SGDLS and CDR2 YYNGEE. The CDR3 contains 14 residues. The ends lost 4 bases at V and 3 bases at J; junction bases unmatched: 3. CDR3 residues: CASSPGTGKNIQYF. In DNA, the CDR3 is TGTGCCAGCAGCCCCGGGACAGGCAAAAACATTCAGTACTTC.

The chain links TRBV28 to TRBJ1-1; D is possibly TRBD1 (5 bases). Germline values: CDR1 MDHEN, CDR2 SYDVKM. This CDR3 spans 18 amino acids. Trimming shortened V by 3 bases and J by 3 bases, and 23 bases separated the two germline ends. CDR3 in amino acids: CASSFLWGRRDGDTEAFF. In DNA form, the CDR3 reads TGTGCCAGCAGTTTTTTATGGGGACGCCGGGACGGCGACACTGAAGCTTTCTTT.

V gene TRBV4-1 combines with J gene TRBJ2-5, with D perhaps TRBD1 (5 bases). The germline V and J ends were trimmed by 6 bases and 1 base, with 12 bases remaining between them. CDR1 and CDR2 from the germline V gene are MGHRA and YSYEKL. This CDR3 is 14 amino acids long. The CDR3 bases are TGCGCCAGCAGACTGACAGTCTTCCAAGAGACCCAGTACTTC. Its translation: CASRLTVFQETQYF.